This record looks at one T cell receptor (beta chain) sequence and its context. Germline values: CDR1 MRHNA, CDR2 SNTAGT. With 2 bases clipped from V and 6 bases from J, the junction kept 2 bases outside the gene matches. The CDR3 loop spans 13 amino acids. Authors' data handling: Amplification of reference gene primers was used by the study to estimate nucleated cell counts. The assay was immunoSEQ multiplex PCR, and TCRdb's table has in-frame clones only and misses some. V, J and clone size reflect that table, while D and trimming were determined from the DNA. The table records about 65,000 clones, approximately 80% of them present only once. These data belong to a study of blood T cell repertoires in COVID-19. Turning to the study itself: There were acute and convalescent COVID-19 samples, and they came from the United States, Italy and Spain. PBMCs, B-cell-depleted T cells, or T cells were the source of the cDNA or gDNA that made up the material.

This receptor was taken from a man older than 75 with acute or convalescent COVID-19. Sequenced material: peripheral blood. This rearrangement joins TRBV6-4 to TRBJ1-1; 8 bases map to TRBD1. The CDR3 reads CASSDKDRAEAFF. The CDR3 nucleotides are TGTGCCAGCAGTGACAAGGACAGGGCTGAAGCTTTCTTT.